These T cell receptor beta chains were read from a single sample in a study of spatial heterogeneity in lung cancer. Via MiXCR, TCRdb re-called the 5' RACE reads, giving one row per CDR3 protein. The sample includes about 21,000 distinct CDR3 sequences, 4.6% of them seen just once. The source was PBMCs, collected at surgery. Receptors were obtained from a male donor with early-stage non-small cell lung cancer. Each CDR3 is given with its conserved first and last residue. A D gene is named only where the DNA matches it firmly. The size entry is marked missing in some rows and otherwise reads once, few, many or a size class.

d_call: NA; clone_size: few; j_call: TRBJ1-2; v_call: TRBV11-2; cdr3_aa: CASSSQGDGYTF; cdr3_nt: TGTGCCAGCAGCTCACAGGGTGATGGCTACACCTTC
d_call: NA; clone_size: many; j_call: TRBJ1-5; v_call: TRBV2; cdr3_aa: CASSWTDSNQPQHF; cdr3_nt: TGTGCCAGCAGTTGGACAGATAGCAATCAGCCCCAGCATTTT
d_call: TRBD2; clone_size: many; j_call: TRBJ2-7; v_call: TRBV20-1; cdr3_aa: CSASSGGRISYEQYF; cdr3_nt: TGCAGTGCTAGTTCGGGGGGGCGTATCTCCTACGAGCAGTACTTC
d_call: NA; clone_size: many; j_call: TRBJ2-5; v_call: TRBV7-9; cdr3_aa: CASSFLTDQETQYF; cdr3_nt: TGTGCCAGCAGCTTTCTAACAGACCAAGAGACCCAGTACTTC
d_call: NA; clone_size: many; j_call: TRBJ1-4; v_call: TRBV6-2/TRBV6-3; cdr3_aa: CATCGPFNEKLFF; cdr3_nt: TGTGCCACCTGTGGGCCTTTTAATGAAAAACTGTTTTTT
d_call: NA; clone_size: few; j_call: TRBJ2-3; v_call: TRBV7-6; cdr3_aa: CASSLAAAGGGSADTQYF; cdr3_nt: TGTGCCAGCAGCTTAGCGGCGGCGGGTGGGGGTTCAGCAGATACGCAGTATTTT
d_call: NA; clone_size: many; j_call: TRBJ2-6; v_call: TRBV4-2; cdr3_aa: CASSQDFDSGANVLTF; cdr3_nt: TGTGCCAGCAGCCAAGATTTCGACTCTGGGGCCAACGTCCTGACTTTC
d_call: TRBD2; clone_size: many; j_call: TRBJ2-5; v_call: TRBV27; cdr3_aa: CASSLWPSGGKETQYF; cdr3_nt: TGTGCCAGCAGTTTATGGCCTAGCGGGGGGAAAGAGACCCAGTACTTC
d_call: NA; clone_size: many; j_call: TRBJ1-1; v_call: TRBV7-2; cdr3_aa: CASSSTPFATEAFF; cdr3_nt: TGTGCCAGCAGCTCCACCCCGTTCGCCACTGAAGCTTTCTTT
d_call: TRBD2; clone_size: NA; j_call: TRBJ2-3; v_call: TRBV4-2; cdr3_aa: CASSQESWTSGRGADTQYF; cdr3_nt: TGTGCCAGCAGCCAAGAGTCTTGGACTAGCGGGAGGGGGGCAGATACGCAGTATTTT
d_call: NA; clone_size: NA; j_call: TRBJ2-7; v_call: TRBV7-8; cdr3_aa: CASREGRQYEQYF; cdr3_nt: TGTGCCAGCAGGGAGGGGCGACAATACGAGCAGTACTTC
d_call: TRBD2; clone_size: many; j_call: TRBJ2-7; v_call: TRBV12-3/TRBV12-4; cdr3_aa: CASSRTSRREQYF; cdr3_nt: TGTGCCAGCAGCCGGACTAGCCGCAGGGAGCAGTACTTC
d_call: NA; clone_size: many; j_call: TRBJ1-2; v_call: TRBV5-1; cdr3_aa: CASRLVFSERSYGYTF; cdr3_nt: TGCGCCAGCAGGCTGGTATTCTCTGAAAGGAGCTATGGCTACACCTTC
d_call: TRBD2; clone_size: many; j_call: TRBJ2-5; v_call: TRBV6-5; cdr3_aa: CASTDGLAGPQETQYF; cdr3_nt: TGTGCCAGCACCGACGGACTAGCGGGGCCCCAAGAGACCCAGTACTTC
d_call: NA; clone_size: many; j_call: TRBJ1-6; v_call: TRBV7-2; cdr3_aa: CASSFDAGVSPLHF; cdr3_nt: TGTGCCAGCAGCTTCGATGCAGGGGTTTCACCCCTCCACTTT
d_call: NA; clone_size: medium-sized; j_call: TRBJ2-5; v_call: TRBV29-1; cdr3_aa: CSVVGAQETQYF; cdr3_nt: TGCAGCGTTGTAGGAGCCCAAGAGACCCAGTACTTC
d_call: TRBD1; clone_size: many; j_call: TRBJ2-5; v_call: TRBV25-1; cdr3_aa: CASSGPGQGQETQYF; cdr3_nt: TGTGCCAGCAGTGGACCGGGACAGGGGCAAGAGACCCAGTACTTC
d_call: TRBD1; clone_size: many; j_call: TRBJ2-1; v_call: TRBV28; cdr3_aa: CASRYTGAPRVGNEQFF; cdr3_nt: TGTGCCAGCAGATACACAGGGGCCCCGCGGGTTGGAAATGAGCAGTTCTTC
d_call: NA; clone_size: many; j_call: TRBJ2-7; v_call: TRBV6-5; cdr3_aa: CASSYKVDSGTYEQYF; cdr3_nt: TGTGCCAGCAGTTACAAAGTTGACAGCGGAACCTACGAGCAGTACTTC
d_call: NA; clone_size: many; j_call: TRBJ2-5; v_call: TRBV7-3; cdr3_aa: CASSLGARGETQYF; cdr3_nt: TGTGCCAGCAGCTTGGGGGCGCGGGGAGAGACCCAGTACTTC
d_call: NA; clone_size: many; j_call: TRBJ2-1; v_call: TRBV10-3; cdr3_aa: CAISDDSGREQFF; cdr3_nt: TGTGCCATCAGTGACGACTCGGGTCGTGAGCAGTTCTTC
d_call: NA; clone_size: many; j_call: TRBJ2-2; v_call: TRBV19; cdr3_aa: CASHRDPGPTGELFF; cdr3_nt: TGTGCCAGTCACCGGGACCCTGGACCGACCGGGGAGCTGTTTTTT
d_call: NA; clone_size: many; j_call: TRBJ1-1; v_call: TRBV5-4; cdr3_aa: CASNQEGFGMDTEAFF; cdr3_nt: TGTGCCAGCAACCAAGAGGGGTTTGGTATGGACACTGAAGCTTTCTTT
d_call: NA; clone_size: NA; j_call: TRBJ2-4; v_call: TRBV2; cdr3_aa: CASSDGGNVKNIQYF; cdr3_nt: TGTGCCAGCAGTGACGGGGGTAATGTCAAAAACATTCAGTACTTC
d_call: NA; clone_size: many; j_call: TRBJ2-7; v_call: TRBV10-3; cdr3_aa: CAIAAGVIYEQYF; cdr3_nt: TGTGCCATCGCGGCAGGGGTCATATACGAGCAGTACTTC
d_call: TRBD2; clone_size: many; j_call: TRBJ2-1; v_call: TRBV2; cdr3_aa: CASSDRAGLNEQFF; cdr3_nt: TGTGCCAGCAGCGATAGAGCGGGGCTAAATGAGCAGTTCTTC
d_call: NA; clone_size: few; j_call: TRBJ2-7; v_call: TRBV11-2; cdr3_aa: CASSLVPGSYEQYF; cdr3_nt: TGTGCCAGCAGCTTAGTTCCGGGATCCTACGAGCAGTACTTC
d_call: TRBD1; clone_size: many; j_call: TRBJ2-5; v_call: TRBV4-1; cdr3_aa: CASSQGGQFQETQYF; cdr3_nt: TGCGCCAGCAGCCAAGGGGGACAGTTCCAAGAGACCCAGTACTTC
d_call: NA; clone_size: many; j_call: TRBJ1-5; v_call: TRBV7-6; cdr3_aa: CASSLSHGSNQPQHF; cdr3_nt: TGTGCCAGCAGCTTAAGCCACGGAAGCAATCAGCCCCAGCATTTT
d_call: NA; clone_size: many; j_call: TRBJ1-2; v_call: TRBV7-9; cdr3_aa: CASSLHGSAAADGYTF; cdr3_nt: TGTGCCAGCAGCTTACATGGTTCCGCCGCCGCGGATGGCTACACCTTC
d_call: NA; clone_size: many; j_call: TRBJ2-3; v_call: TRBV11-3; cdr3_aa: CASSNRDTYTQYF; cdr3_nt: TGTGCCAGCAGCAACCGGGACACCTATACGCAGTATTTT
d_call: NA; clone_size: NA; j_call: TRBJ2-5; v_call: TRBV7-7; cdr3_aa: CASSLRGVGETQYF; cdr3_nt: TGTGCTAGCAGCTTACGAGGGGTTGGCGAGACCCAGTACTTC
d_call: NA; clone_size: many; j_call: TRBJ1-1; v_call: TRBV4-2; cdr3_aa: CASSPSTEHNTEAFF; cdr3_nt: TGTGCCAGCAGCCCTTCGACAGAGCATAACACTGAAGCTTTCTTT
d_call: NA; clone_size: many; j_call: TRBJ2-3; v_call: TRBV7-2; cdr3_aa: CASRVVGDTQYF; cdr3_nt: TGTGCCAGCCGGGTTGTAGGAGATACGCAGTATTTT
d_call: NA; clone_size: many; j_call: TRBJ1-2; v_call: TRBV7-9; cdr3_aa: CASSPWDTENYGYTF; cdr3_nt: TGTGCCAGCAGCCCGTGGGACACGGAAAACTATGGCTACACCTTC
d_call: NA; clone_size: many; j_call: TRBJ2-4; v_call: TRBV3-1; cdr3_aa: CASSPGPLAKNIQYF; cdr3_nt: TGTGCCAGCAGCCCGGGACCCTTAGCCAAAAACATTCAGTACTTC
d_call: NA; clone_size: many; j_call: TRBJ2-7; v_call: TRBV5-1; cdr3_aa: CASSLDGGLYEQYF; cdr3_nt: TGCGCCAGCAGCTTAGACGGGGGCCTCTACGAGCAGTACTTC
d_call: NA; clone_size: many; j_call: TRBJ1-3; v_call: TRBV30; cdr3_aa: CAWSGPGQSSGNTIYF; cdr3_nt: TGTGCCTGGAGTGGGCCCGGGCAATCCTCTGGAAACACCATATATTTT
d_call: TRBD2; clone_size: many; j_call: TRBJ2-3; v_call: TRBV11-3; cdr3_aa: CASSLDSGDTDTQYF; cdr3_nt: TGTGCCAGCAGCTTAGATAGCGGGGACACAGATACGCAGTATTTT
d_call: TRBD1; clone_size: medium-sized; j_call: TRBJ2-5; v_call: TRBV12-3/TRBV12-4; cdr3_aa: CASSLSLGTVQETQYF; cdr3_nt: TGTGCCAGCAGTTTAAGTCTCGGGACAGTCCAAGAGACCCAGTACTTC
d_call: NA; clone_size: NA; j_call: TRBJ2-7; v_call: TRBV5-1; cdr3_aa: CASSIGPSSYEQYF; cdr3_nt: TGCGCCAGCAGTATAGGGCCTTCCTCCTACGAGCAGTACTTC
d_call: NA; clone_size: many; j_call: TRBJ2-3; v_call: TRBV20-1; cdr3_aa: CSAWDGRDTQYF; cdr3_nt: TGCAGTGCTTGGGACGGTCGAGATACGCAGTATTTT
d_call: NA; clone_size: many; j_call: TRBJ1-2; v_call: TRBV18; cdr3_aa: CASSTIGGGYTF; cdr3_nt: TGTGCCAGCTCTACGATTGGGGGAGGCTACACCTTC
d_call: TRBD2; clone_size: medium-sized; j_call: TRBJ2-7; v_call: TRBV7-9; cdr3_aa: CASSLTAGEYEQYF; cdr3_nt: TGTGCCAGCAGCTTAACAGCGGGAGAATACGAGCAGTACTTC
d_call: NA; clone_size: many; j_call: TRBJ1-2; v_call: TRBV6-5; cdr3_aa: CASSFQQGNYGYTF; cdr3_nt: TGTGCCAGCAGTTTCCAGCAGGGGAACTATGGCTACACCTTC